This T cell receptor (beta chain) was identified during a study of cytomegalovirus exposure and HLA in healthy donors. Study-level background: Unique TCR beta sequences numbering approximately 120 million came from some 200 million T cells in an earlier analysis. Assignment to the Caucasian-associated ancestry cluster applied to around 80% of the approximately 420 genotyped donors.

PCR employed 60 Vbeta and 13 Jbeta primers. Profiling relied on immunoSEQ multiplex PCR, and the TCRdb table lists in-frame clones only, not all of them. The sample has roughly 180,000 clones, 65% to 85% seen once. Germline lookup yields CDR1 LGHNA and CDR2 YSLEER. The CDR3 loop spans 16 amino acids. V gave up 0 bases and J gave up 6 bases, with 14 bases separating them. This clonotype was obtained from a woman in her 50s in good health and CMV-seropositive. Sequencing was carried out using PBMCs. This chain connects TRBV4-3 to TRBJ1-4; D is unresolved. This CDR3 reads CASSQDSGFFHEKLFF. CDR3 in DNA: TGCGCCAGCAGCCAAGATTCAGGTTTCTTCCATGAAAAACTGTTTTTT.